This T cell receptor beta chain appears in the sequencing data of a study of OX40 agonist ivuxolimab in advanced cancers. Study-wide results and limits: Researchers report that CD8+ T cells had, on average, more expanded clones than CD4+.

Repertoires were generated with immunoSEQ multiplex PCR, while TCRdb's copy carries only in-frame clones and drops some. The sample includes 50,000 or so clones, around 93% seen only once; the top ten take 8.7%. The V gene lost 5 bases and the J gene lost 5 bases, with 5 bases spanning the gap. Germline V gives CDR1 MGHRA, CDR2 YSYEKL. This CDR3 has 11 residues. Notes on this clone: Its specificity is unknown.

The sequencing here drew on CD4+ or CD8+ T cells sorted from blood, taken in a trial of the OX40 agonist ivuxolimab. The source of this sequence is an adult with an advanced solid tumor such as melanoma, head and neck, liver or kidney cancer. This chain connects TRBV4-1 to TRBJ2-3; D gene unclear. This chain's CDR3 is CASSDLDTQYF. In DNA form, the CDR3 reads TGCGCCAGCAGCGATTTAGATACGCAGTATTTT.